The sequence of this T cell receptor beta chain was determined in a study of shared clonotypes between healthy human individuals (TCRdb year 2020). Concerning the study at large: The cohort included a few men and a couple of women between 18 and 49 years of age. Per donor, three plates each were used for CD4 naive and CD4 memory, two for CD8 naive, and one for CD8 memory. To estimate repertoire size and how much clonotypes are shared between individuals, the study performed deep sequencing of blood TCR repertoires from roughly five healthy adults. To increase sequencing depth and limit assay-specific biases, different laboratories used diverse techniques to prepare libraries and sequence TCR repertoires. Each donor's leukapheresis produced roughly between roughly 0.85 and 9.5 billion PBMCs.

Using the deep immunoSEQ assay, multiplex PCR amplified TCR CDR3 regions from genomic DNA. Genomic DNA extracted from each cell subset was distributed evenly over all wells of several immunoSEQ 96-well plates, and each plate served as one replicate. For sorted subsets, each replicate PCR was loaded with about 0.2 ug genomic DNA, equivalent to about 30,000 T cell genomes. Purified libraries were measured with a Qubit 3.0 fluorometer, size-checked on a Bioanalyzer 2100, and measured again with the KAPA Library Quantification kit. Every immunoSEQ 96-well plate was sequenced on a dedicated single-read 150-cycle Illumina NextSeq 550 flow cell. As for the authors' bioinformatics: The immunoSEQ output contained only junctional sequences without quality scores, so filtering could not match that applied to full-length reads. Sequences were annotated with PyIR, a Python wrapper for IgBLAST v1.9, and V/J genes and CDR3 were assigned using IMGT germline references. Reads were removed for weak V/J assignments (E-value above 1e-6), missing CDR3, stop codons, out-of-frame junctions, or ambiguous translated residues. V3J clonotypes were defined as sequences sharing an identical inferred V gene, J gene, and CDR3 amino acid sequence. To compute the percentage overlap between repertoires, the number of shared unique clonotypes was divided by the size of the smaller repertoire. RTK rarefaction, the Chao1 estimator, and Recon v2.1 estimates of unobserved clonotypes were used to assess repertoire richness. For all TCRbeta clonotypes obtained by the gDNA method from a handful of donors, generation probabilities were computed with OLGA. The source is immuneACCESS, and TCRdb retained only in-frame sequences with V and J called. Part of the clones is not carried over; for the studies checked, unresolved V genes explain less than half of this, and the remainder is unexplained. V, J and clone size derive from that table, while D and trimming were established from the DNA sequence. Across this sample there are under 2,000,000 clones, with about 95% seen only once. The top ten clones comprise more than 0.95% of the sample.

CD8 naive samples were obtained by positive selection for CCR7 among CD45RO-negative cells, yielding a CD45RA+CCR7+ population from which TemRA cells were excluded. Healthy HIV-negative adults with no recently reported acute infections or vaccinations were included as donors. Every donor was a Caucasian adult residing in Nashville, Tennessee, USA. After blood collection by leukapheresis, PBMCs were isolated using Ficoll-Histopaque density gradient centrifugation and then cryopreserved in the vapor phase of liquid nitrogen. Analytical flow cytometry was used to check the purity and quantity of every magnetically sorted T cell population. Genomic DNA was isolated from each sorted fraction and quantified by UV absorbance on a Nanodrop 2000c. Broader findings and caveats from the paper: Clonotypes shared by all four sorted-subset donors showed higher generation probabilities than non-shared clonotypes. Sampling was restricted to blood, and TCR repertoires in tissues likely differ from the TCR repertoires found in blood. Pairwise subsampling indicated that sequencing depth was expected to affect the degree of clonotype sharing among donors. Estimated clonotype richness was generally larger for naive than for memory subsets. When a few donors were compared, the shared fraction of clonotypes was about 5% for naive CD4, around 4% for naive CD8, 2.3% for memory CD4, and around 0.37% for memory CD8. The small number of donors limited the genetic and exposure-history diversity represented. Incomplete sequencing was indicated by rarefaction of sorted-subset datasets, despite the large sequencing depth.

As regards this clone: Its antigen is currently not known. No base-level quality is on record; no much larger clone is a single base apart.

Compared with germline, V lacks 4 bases and J lacks 2 bases; bases without a gene match: 8. The cysteine opens and the phenylalanine closes a CDR3 of 16 amino acids. Of the read, only the CDR3 DNA is kept; its 48 bases are in frame from base 1. From the germline V gene (reference sequence), CDR1 is MNHEY and CDR2 is SMNVEV. The chain is made from TRBV27 and TRBJ2-7; a stretch of 10 junction bases matches TRBD2. The sample consisted of naive CD8+ T cells sorted from blood. The cell subset or site tag for this specimen amounts to: CD45RA+CCR7+. The clonotype originates from a man between 18 and 35 years old in good health. The DNA sequence follows: TGTGCCAGCAGTTCCCCCAGACTAGCGGGTACCTACGAGCAGTACTTC. Protein translation: CASSSPRLAGTYEQYF.